What follows are 6 T cell receptor beta chains derived from one specimen sequenced in a study of molecular identifiers for immune sequencing clone quantification. One entry per CDR3 protein results from TCRdb running MiXCR on the PCR reads. Seen here are approximately 670,000 distinct CDR3 sequences, just under 20% observed once, and the top ten hold under 0.95%. Sequenced material: naive CD8+ T cells from blood, with Jurkat cell RNA spiked in. Subset here: FACS-sorted CD8+CD4-CCR7+CD45RA+ naive T cells. These receptor sequences come from a human donor in good health. Some libraries in this study had Jurkat cell RNA spiked in.

The gene calls are TRBV5-6 and TRBJ2-7, with 8 bases identical to TRBD1. CDR3 size: 14 residues. In germline, CDR1 is SGHDT, CDR2 YYEEEE. J lost 5 bases, V lost 3 bases, and 7 bases had no gene match. The chain's CDR3 is CASSYGTGYHEQYF. CDR3 in DNA: TGTGCCAGCAGCTATGGGACAGGTTACCACGAGCAGTACTTC.

This clonotype has ten or more counts. The rearrangement links TRBV5-1 to TRBJ1-2, with 9 bases matching TRBD1. The CDR3 covers 16 residues. Trimming took 1 base from V and 1 from J; bases not matched to a gene: 5. The germline V gene has CDR1 SGHRS and CDR2 YFSETQ. CDR3 DNA: TGCGCCAGCAGCTTGAGGGGACAGGGAGATAACTATGGCTACACCTTC. Residues: CASSLRGQGDNYGYTF. Combining the CDR3 with reference TRBV5-1 and TRBJ1-2 gives the whole variable domain KAGVTQTPRYLIKTRGQQVTLSCSPISGHRSVSWYQQTPGQGLQFLFEYFSETQRNKGNFPGRFSGRQFSNSRSEMNVSTLELGDSALYLCASSLRGQGDNYGYTFGSGTRLTVV.

This clonotype came up many times. V usage is TRBV12-3 or TRBV12-4 and J usage is TRBJ2-5; 9 bases line up with TRBD2. Losses at the gene ends were 8 bases for V and 6 bases for J; bases not matched to a gene: 10. The CDR3 length is 14 residues. CDR3 in DNA: TGTGCCAGCGGGTCAGCGGGAGGCATTAAGACCCAGTACTTC. Its protein is CASGSAGGIKTQYF.

In this sample, this clonotype turned up a few times. The rearrangement uses TRBV20-1 and TRBJ2-7; D may correspond to TRBD1 or TRBD2 (5 bases each). CDR1 and CDR2 from the germline V gene are DFQATT and SNEGSKA (reference sequence). This CDR3 contains 15 residues. V lost 5 bases to trimming and J lost 5 bases, with 22 bases between them. DNA of the CDR3: TGCAGTGCTCCAAACTCCGGGACCCAGGACCACGAGCAGTACTTC. Translating gives CSAPNSGTQDHEQYF.

Many counts were recorded for this clonotype. The chain employs TRBV11-2 and TRBJ1-1; the D gene is possibly TRBD1 (5 bases). Germline V lookup: CDR1 SGHAT, CDR2 FQNNGV. This CDR3 contains 17 residues. The V end was cut by 2 bases, the J end by 6 bases, with 22 bases between. The DNA for the CDR3 is TGTGCCAGCAGCTTACCCGCTTTGGGGCAGGCTACTCCTGAAGCTTTCTTT. Amino acid sequence: CASSLPALGQATPEAFF.

There are a few counts of this clonotype. The chain couples TRBV11-2 to TRBJ2-5, with a possible D match to TRBD1 (5 bases). CDR1 is SGHAT, CDR2 FQNNGV, per germline. The CDR3 spans 16 residues. The germline V and J ends were trimmed by 5 bases and 1 base, with 17 bases remaining between them. CDR3 sequence (DNA): TGTGCCAGCAGCCAATTCGCGGACAAGACCCAAGAGACCCAGTACTTC. This encodes CASSQFADKTQETQYF.